This is a list of T cell receptor beta chains from one sample in a study of CD8 T cells in Susac syndrome. TCRdb re-called the immunoSEQ multiplex PCR reads with MiXCR, one entry per CDR3 protein. The data contain about 120,000 distinct CDR3 sequences, less than 95% of them singletons. The sample consisted of CD8+ T cells from PBMCs. All receptors derive from a human donor in good health. The CDR3 runs from the conserved cysteine through the conserved F or W. D genes are given only for firm matches.

V	D	J	length	CDR3
TRBV29-1	TRBD1	TRBJ2-7	14	CSVARDRGRNEQYF
TRBV12-3/TRBV12-4	TRBD1	TRBJ1-1	15	CASSLFGTGATEAFF
TRBV7-3	.	TRBJ1-5	15	CASSLSRLGGQPQHF
TRBV29-1	TRBD1	TRBJ1-4	13	CSVGRGLGEKLFF
TRBV28	.	TRBJ1-5	14	CASGDLGGRQPQHF
TRBV15	.	TRBJ2-3	15	CATSFRIQGGDTQYF
TRBV6-2/TRBV6-3	.	TRBJ1-1	15	CASSSGGPSNTEAFF
TRBV15	TRBD1	TRBJ2-7	15	CATSRRQGASYEQYF
TRBV7-8	TRBD1	TRBJ2-3	17	CASSFNPGTVFTDTQYF
TRBV7-2	.	TRBJ1-5	16	CASSWNRAGGNQPQHF
TRBV10-3	TRBD2	TRBJ2-1	14	CAISGPSGDNEQFF
TRBV5-1	TRBD1	TRBJ1-5	15	CASSYGQGPREPQHF
TRBV6-2/TRBV6-3	.	TRBJ2-7	14	CASTDEGSTYEQYF
TRBV29-1	TRBD2	TRBJ2-1	13	CSGGLAAWNEQFF
TRBV30	.	TRBJ1-1	10	CAWKYPEAFF
TRBV11-2	.	TRBJ2-7	15	CASSRREAGPSEQYF
TRBV28	.	TRBJ1-6	14	CASSPGGGQSPLHF
TRBV7-9	TRBD1	TRBJ2-5	15	CASSFQGAAQETQYF
TRBV5-8	.	TRBJ2-2	15	CASSPLPKNTGELFF
TRBV7-2	.	TRBJ2-2	14	CASSFQGQPGELFF
TRBV19	.	TRBJ2-1	15	CASSSEGGSSNEQFF
TRBV29-1	.	TRBJ1-1	14	CSVAPSVTNTEAFF
TRBV6-5	.	TRBJ1-1	13	CASSYGGGTEAFF
TRBV15	TRBD1	TRBJ1-1	15	CATSRAATGITEAFF
TRBV19	.	TRBJ1-1	14	CASRTLDLNTEAFF
TRBV19	.	TRBJ2-7	14	CASSSRRGNEEQYF
TRBV28	.	TRBJ1-5	17	CASSLVRGPRGNQPQHF
TRBV7-2	TRBD2	TRBJ2-7	17	CASSLSGLAGGTGEQYF
TRBV15	.	TRBJ2-1	16	CATSSNRVTPYNEQFF
TRBV29-1	.	TRBJ2-7	13	CSVVGFRPYEQYF
TRBV5-1	TRBD2	TRBJ2-3	13	CASNGSGRDTQYF
TRBV3-1	.	TRBJ2-5	22	CASSQDYRGANRRSLWTETQYF
TRBV20-1	.	TRBJ2-7	12	CSAGGGALGQYF
TRBV7-9	TRBD2	TRBJ2-7	13	CASSPVGRNEQYF
TRBV7-9	.	TRBJ1-2	15	CATSPRAGRGYGYTF
TRBV7-3	TRBD1	TRBJ2-1	14	CASSPRTGKDEQFF
TRBV27	.	TRBJ2-1	16	CASRKDTGSPYNEQFF
TRBV7-2	TRBD1	TRBJ1-2	14	CASNPSTGVYGHTF
TRBV2	.	TRBJ1-5	13	CASSESVNQPQHF
TRBV5-1	.	TRBJ2-3	15	CASSFMQGGTDTQYF
TRBV12-3/TRBV12-4	.	TRBJ1-5	19	CASSFKITVRRKENQPQHF
TRBV18	.	TRBJ1-5	15	CASSPTGLGNQPQHF
TRBV2	.	TRBJ1-5	14	CASRGVAGNQPQHF